The 8 T cell receptor beta chains given below trace back to one sample, sequenced in a study of blood T cell repertoires in COVID-19. The repertoire was sequenced with immunoSEQ multiplex PCR; TCRdb's copy has only in-frame clones and lacks some. The profile covers roughly 230,000 clones, with 84% appearing a single time and roughly 4% taken by the ten largest. Sequencing was done on a sample of peripheral blood. These receptor sequences come from a man aged 45-65 years with acute or convalescent COVID-19.

This clone was detected once. The chain joins TRBV13 to TRBJ2-5, with 7 bases matching TRBD1. This CDR3 has 15 amino acids. V shed 0 bases, J shed 1 base, and the junction held 2 bases outside the gene matches. CDR1 and CDR2 (germline): PRHDT, FYEKMQ (reference sequence). CDR3 in amino acids: CASSLGGDSQETQYF. Here the CDR3 DNA reads TGTGCCAGCAGCTTAGGGGGGGACAGCCAAGAGACCCAGTACTTC. Full variable domain (outside the CDR3, taken from reference TRBV13 and TRBJ2-5): AAGVIQSPRHLIKEKRETATLKCYPIPRHDTVYWYQQGPGQDPQFLISFYEKMQSDKGSIPDRFSAQQFSDYHSELNMSSLELGDSALYFCASSLGGDSQETQYFGPGTRLLVL.

CDR3 protein: CASSESLDTGELFF. The CDR3 DNA is TGTGCCAGCAGTGAATCTCTCGACACCGGGGAGCTGTTTTTT. The chain recombines TRBV25-1 with TRBJ2-2; D is ambiguous. CDR3 length: 14 amino acids. The germline V and J ends were trimmed by 1 base and 3 bases, with 6 bases remaining between them. The germline CDR1 and CDR2 sequences are MGHDK and SYGVNS.

The V and J genes are TRBV28 and TRBJ1-6; TRBD1 aligns across 11 bases. The CDR3 is 16 amino acids. In germline, CDR1 is MDHEN, CDR2 SYDVKM. V lost 6 bases, J lost 9 bases, and 10 bases stayed unmatched. CDR3 in amino acids: CASSWTGGIEGSPLHF. Written as DNA, the CDR3 is TGTGCCAGCAGCTGGACAGGGGGCATTGAGGGTTCACCCCTCCACTTT.

V is TRBV27 and J is TRBJ1-5, with 7 nucleotides matching TRBD1. Germline assignment: CDR1 MNHEY and CDR2 SMNVEV (reference sequence). The CDR3 covers 15 residues. V was clipped by 4 bases and J by 1 base; unmatched bases: 4. The CDR3 protein is CASSSLDRSNQPQHF. Written as DNA, the CDR3 is TGTGCCAGCAGTTCCCTGGACAGGAGCAATCAGCCCCAGCATTTT.

The chain has TRBV3-1 (or the pseudogene TRBV3-2) and TRBJ1-1; D is unresolved. V dropped 3 bases and J dropped 5 bases, with 10 bases sitting between them. This CDR3 has 13 amino acids. CDR1 is LGHDT, CDR2 YNNKEL, per germline (reference sequence). The DNA for the CDR3 is TGTGCCAGCAGCCAGACCCGGGAGACTGAAGCTTTCTTT. This translates into CASSQTRETEAFF.

The rearrangement uses TRBV20-1 and TRBJ2-1, with 9 bases aligning to TRBD2. Trimming took 3 bases from V and 1 from J; bases not matched to a gene: 13. There are 18 residues in the CDR3. Germline V lookup: CDR1 DFQATT, CDR2 SNEGSKA (reference sequence). CDR3 bases: TGCAGTGCTAGTGGAGTTGTGCGGGAGGGCCGTTCCTACAATGAGCAGTTCTTC. Amino acids: CSASGVVREGRSYNEQFF.

V is TRBV18 and J is TRBJ1-1, with no clear D. Germline CDR1 KGHSH, CDR2 LQKENI. This CDR3 region has 14 residues. V shed 2 bases and J shed 1 base, with 8 bases lying between them. The CDR3, as DNA: TGTGCCAGCTCACCAACGGGGTCGAACACTGAAGCTTTCTTT. It codes for CASSPTGSNTEAFF.

V usage is TRBV3-1 (or the pseudogene TRBV3-2) and J usage is TRBJ2-1, with TRBD1 matching over 7 bases. Looked up from germline, CDR1 is LGHDT and CDR2 is YNNKEL (reference sequence). There are 15 residues in the CDR3. Trimming took 3 bases from V and 6 from J; bases not matched to a gene: 8. The CDR3 sequence is CASSHRGKVVNEQFF. In nucleotides, the CDR3 is TGTGCCAGCAGCCACAGGGGGAAAGTTGTCAATGAGCAGTTCTTC.